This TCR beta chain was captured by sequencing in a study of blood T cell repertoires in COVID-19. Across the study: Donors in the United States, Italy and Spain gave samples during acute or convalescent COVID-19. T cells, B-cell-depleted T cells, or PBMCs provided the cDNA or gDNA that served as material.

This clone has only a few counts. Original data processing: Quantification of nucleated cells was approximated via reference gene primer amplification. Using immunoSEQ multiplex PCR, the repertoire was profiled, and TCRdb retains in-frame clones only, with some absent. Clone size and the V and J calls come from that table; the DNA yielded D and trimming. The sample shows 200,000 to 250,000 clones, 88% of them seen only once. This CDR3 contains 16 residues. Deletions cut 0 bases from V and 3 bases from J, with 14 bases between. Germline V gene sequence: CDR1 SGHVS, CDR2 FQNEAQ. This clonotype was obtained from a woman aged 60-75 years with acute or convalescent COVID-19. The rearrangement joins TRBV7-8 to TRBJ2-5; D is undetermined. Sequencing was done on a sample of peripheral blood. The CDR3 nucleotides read TGTGCCAGCAGCTTAGCGCCTTGGGCAAGAAAAGAGACCCAGTACTTC. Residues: CASSLAPWARKETQYF.